This TCR beta chain was documented in a study of T cell responses to AZD1222 COVID-19 vaccine (dated by TCRdb to the early 2020s). Context from the whole study: AZD1222 recipients given second doses at about 4 weeks or at about 12 weeks were pooled, since spike-specific TCR depth and breadth were not found to differ between the two schedules. A total of 230 to 250 trial participants underwent TCR sequencing, of whom roughly 210 received two doses of AZD1222 and about 26 received two doses of the MenACWY control vaccine. Trial participants were enrolled into age subgroups of 18-55, 56-69 and 70-plus years, which contained about 160, 30 and 59 TCR-sequenced participants, respectively.

The time point label here, explained by the study, means: baseline before first vaccination. Vaccinee samples were obtained from the UK trials COV001 and COV002, which included a single-blind randomized controlled phase 2/3 trial of AZD1222 (ChAdOx1 nCoV-19) in healthy adults. For TCRbeta chain sequencing, PBMC samples from trial participants were taken at day 0 and at day 28 after the second dose. The CDR3 regions of human TCRbeta chains were subjected to immunosequencing. Turning to the authors' computational methods: TCRs in the repertoires were matched against a reference library of SARS-CoV-2-specific TCRs that had been generated with the MIRA antigen-specificity platform. Breadth was defined as the fraction of unique TCRs that were SARS-CoV-2-associated. Depth was defined as the fraction of total T cells that were SARS-CoV-2-associated. Using the MIRA data, each spike-specific TCR was assigned both to the spike region to which the TCR was reactive and to a CD4 or CD8 class. Log10-transformed breadth and depth values were compared by one-way ANOVA with Sidak's multiple comparisons tests. TCRdb provides this immuneACCESS table in a form limited to in-frame rearrangements. Some clones are lacking; in checked studies, under half of them reflect an unresolved V gene, and why the rest are absent is not known. That table is the source of V, J and clone size, and D and trimming were worked out from the DNA. For this sample there are more than 150,000 clones; around 94% appear just once. The ten largest clones represent roughly 10% of the sample.

With respect to this clone: Its antigen specificity is not known. Base quality data are lacking; no much larger clone is found one base away.

CDR3 length: 15 amino acids, cysteine to phenylalanine. Only the CDR3 region is kept as DNA, spanning 45 bases read in frame from base 1. For this chain, trimming is 7 bases at the V end and 6 bases at the J end, and the number of junction bases without a gene match is 13. The germline V gene (reference sequence) yields LNHDA for CDR1 and SQIVND for CDR2. The full study reports these points: Spike-specific TCR breadth and depth rose significantly after two AZD1222 doses compared with day 0 and with MenACWY recipients. Most participants were white British and females outnumbered males, and the authors suggested that clonal diversity may have been underestimated. Conclusions about previously exposed vaccinees were limited because only a handful of AZD1222 recipients were SARS-CoV-2 seropositive at baseline. Reportedly, close to half of the unique spike-specific TCRs recognized epitopes lying outside the regions that are mutated in the B.1.351 and B.1.1.7 variants. No day 14 peak-response samples were available, so repertoires were characterized only after the peak T cell response. The 56-69-year group was small, and its depth increase did not reach significance, likely because of low power. Vaccine-associated CD4 TCRs spanned the whole spike protein, with dominant responses in regions 160-218 and 743-854.

The sample in question was peripheral blood, obtained on day 0 of AZD1222 vaccination. The sequence links TRBV19 to TRBJ1-2; 8 junctional bases match TRBD1. This TCR was recovered from an adult in good health. The CDR3 corresponds to CASNPLDREVDGYTF. The DNA reads as follows: TGTGCCAGTAACCCCTTGGACAGGGAAGTCGATGGCTACACCTTC.